The T cell receptor beta chain described here comes from a study of blood T cell repertoires in COVID-19. Study context: Both acute and convalescent COVID-19 samples were obtained from the United States, Italy and Spain.

Produced via immunoSEQ multiplex PCR; TCRdb's table is partial and in-frame only. Of 130,000 to 150,000 clones listed, 70% to 90% are singletons. With V trimmed by 5 bases and J by 0 bases, 7 bases remained unmatched. Germline V gene data show CDR1 as SGHTA and CDR2 as FQGNSA. The CDR3 covers 18 residues. The rearrangement uses TRBV7-2 and TRBJ2-2; TRBD2 agrees at 12 bases. The specimen was peripheral blood. The source is a human donor with acute or convalescent COVID-19. The donor label of this sample is uncertain. The CDR3 nucleotides read TGTGCCAGCAGCGTTCGGGGACTAGCGGGTTCGAACACCGGGGAGCTGTTTTTT. Protein: CASSVRGLAGSNTGELFF. Filled out from reference TRBV7-2 and TRBJ2-2, the complete variable domain reads GAGVSQSPSNKVTEKGKDVELRCDPISGHTALYWYRQSLGQGLEFLIYFQGNSAPDKSGLPSDRFSAERTGGSVSTLTIQRTQQEDSAVYLCASSVRGLAGSNTGELFFGEGSRLTVL.